The 32 T cell receptor beta chains given below trace back to one sample, sequenced in a study of cytomegalovirus exposure and HLA in healthy donors. With 60 Vbeta and 13 Jbeta primers, the PCR was carried out. Sequencing was performed with immunoSEQ multiplex PCR; in TCRdb, only in-frame clones are kept and a portion is missing. The repertoire holds approximately 150,000 clones, roughly 81% seen once, with roughly 5.2% in the top ten. Sequencing input: PBMCs. Source of these receptors: a girl aged 5-17 years in good health and CMV-seropositive.

This clone was counted between two and nine times. This rearrangement joins TRBV7-9 to TRBJ1-3, with D possibly TRBD1 on 6 matching bases. The germline V gene encodes CDR1 SEHNR and CDR2 FQNEAQ (reference sequence). This CDR3 spans 15 amino acids. V was shortened by 5 bases and J by 2 bases, with 13 bases between the two germline ends. The CDR3 here is CASSPQGQTGNTIYF. CDR3 bases: TGTGCCAGCAGCCCCCAGGGGCAAACTGGAAACACCATATATTTT.

The chain recombines TRBV27 with TRBJ1-1; D unresolved. Trimming removed 6 bases at V and 1 base at J, with 9 bases between. This CDR3 has 13 amino acids. Germline V gene sequence: CDR1 MNHEY, CDR2 SMNVEV (reference sequence). This CDR3 reads CASSTTENTEAFF. For the CDR3, the DNA is TGTGCCAGCAGCACAACAGAGAACACTGAAGCTTTCTTT.

The V and J genes are TRBV25-1 and TRBJ1-1; D is perhaps TRBD1 (5 bases). CDR3 length equals 11 residues. The V gene lost 8 bases and the J gene lost 2 bases, with 6 bases spanning the gap. Germline CDR1 MGHDK, CDR2 SYGVNS. CDR3 amino acids: CASRTNTEAFF. The CDR3 DNA is TGTGCCAGCCGGACAAACACTGAAGCTTTCTTT. The complete variable domain, with remaining parts taken from reference TRBV25-1 and TRBJ1-1, reads EADIYQTPRYLVIGTGKKITLECSQTMGHDKMYWYQQDPGMELHLIHYSYGVNSTEKGDLSSESTVSRIRTEHFPLTLESARPSHTSQYLCASRTNTEAFFGQGTRLTVV.

The rearrangement uses TRBV13 and TRBJ1-5, with 7 bases aligning to TRBD1. Unmatched junction bases numbered 7, after V lost 7 bases and J lost 4 bases. Germline loops: CDR1 PRHDT, CDR2 FYEKMQ (reference sequence). CDR3 size: 14 residues. The CDR3 here is CASNSGTVNQPQHF. CDR3 sequence (DNA): TGTGCCAGCAACTCCGGGACAGTTAATCAGCCCCAGCATTTT.

The gene calls are TRBV25-1 and TRBJ1-2; D gene uncertain. The germline V and J ends were trimmed by 1 base and 4 bases, with 13 bases remaining between them. The CDR3 sequence is 15 residues long. Per the germline V gene, CDR1 is MGHDK and CDR2 is SYGVNS. The CDR3 reads CASSESYVRGYGYTF. In nucleotides, the CDR3 is TGTGCCAGCAGTGAATCATACGTCCGAGGCTATGGCTACACCTTC.

This chain uses TRBV11-1 with TRBJ1-3; D is undetermined. The CDR3 contains 13 residues. Trimming stripped 3 bases from V and 4 bases from J, with 7 bases between. Germline V CDR1 and CDR2: SGHAT, FQDESV (reference sequence). CDR3 sequence: CASSFAGGNTIYF. For the CDR3, the DNA is TGTGCCAGCAGCTTCGCAGGCGGAAACACCATATATTTT.

V usage is TRBV19 and J usage is TRBJ1-2; 10 positions agree with TRBD1. CDR1 and CDR2 from the germline V gene are LNHDA and SQIVND (reference sequence). The CDR3 loop spans 13 amino acids. The J segment lost 8 bases and the V segment lost 4 bases, leaving 4 bases of the junction unmatched. The chain's CDR3 is CASSTGTGDGYTF. The CDR3 DNA reads as TGTGCCAGTAGTACCGGGACAGGGGACGGCTACACCTTC.

This chain uses TRBV12-5 with TRBJ1-6; TRBD1 is a possible D gene (6 bases). Germline V lookup: CDR1 LGHNT, CDR2 FRNRAP. The CDR3 consists of 14 residues. Trimming pared 4 bases from V and 9 bases from J, leaving 13 bases between. CDR3: CASGYEGVTSPLHF. The DNA of the CDR3 is TGTGCTAGTGGTTATGAGGGGGTCACTTCACCCCTCCACTTT.

The chain is built from TRBV7-3 and TRBJ1-1; D perhaps matches TRBD1 (6 bases). V lost 5 bases, J lost 4 bases, and 14 bases lay in between. This CDR3 spans 14 amino acids. CDR1 and CDR2 from the germline V gene are SGHTA and FQGTGA. The CDR3 spells CASSPRGSGTEAFF. DNA for the CDR3: TGTGCCAGCAGCCCCAGGGGTAGTGGCACTGAAGCTTTCTTT.

The rearrangement links TRBV6-1 to TRBJ1-1, with 7 bases lining up with TRBD1. The junction had 7 bases not matched to a gene; V was cut back by 5 bases and J by 1 base. CDR3 length equals 15 residues. Germline V lookup: CDR1 MNHNS, CDR2 SASEGT. The CDR3 DNA is TGTGCCAGCAGTCTTAGGACAGGACGGAACACTGAAGCTTTCTTT. Residues: CASSLRTGRNTEAFF.

This chain links TRBV6-5 with TRBJ2-7; 8 bases fit TRBD1. Unmatched junction bases numbered 4, after V lost 3 bases and J lost 0 bases. The CDR3 consists of 15 residues. Germline lookup yields CDR1 MNHEY and CDR2 SVGAGI. Here the CDR3 DNA reads TGTGCCAGCAGTTATAACGGACAGGGCTCCTACGAGCAGTACTTC. The encoded protein is CASSYNGQGSYEQYF.

The rearrangement uses TRBV10-3 and TRBJ2-4; 7 bases line up with TRBD2. CDR1 is ENHRY and CDR2 is SYGVKD in the germline V gene. The CDR3 length is 17 residues. Losses at the gene ends were 4 bases for V and 0 bases for J; bases not matched to a gene: 9. The CDR3 nucleotides read TGTGCCATCAGTGGGGATTCTAGCGGTAAAGCCAAAAACATTCAGTACTTC. Its protein product is CAISGDSSGKAKNIQYF.

This clone was counted once. The chain links TRBV5-4 to TRBJ1-1, with a tentative D call TRBD1 (6 bases). Trimming left V 2 bases short and J 4 bases short, with 15 bases between. This CDR3 has 15 residues. Germline CDR1 and CDR2: SGHNT and YYREEE (reference sequence). This chain's CDR3 is CASSFEGRGGTEAFF. The CDR3 coding sequence is TGTGCCAGCAGCTTTGAAGGGAGGGGGGGCACTGAAGCTTTCTTT. Full variable domain (remainder filled in from reference TRBV5-4 and TRBJ1-1): ETGVTQSPTHLIKTRGQQVTLRCSSQSGHNTVSWYQQALGQGPQFIFQYYREEENGRGNFPPRFSGLQFPNYSSELNVNALELDDSALYLCASSFEGRGGTEAFFGQGTRLTVV.

This clone was counted only a few times. The CDR3 loop reads CASSSGTRNTGELFF. The CDR3 coding sequence is TGTGCCAGCAGCTCCGGGACACGAAACACCGGGGAGCTGTTTTTT. V usage is TRBV14 and J usage is TRBJ2-2, with a possible D match to TRBD1 (6 bases). Germline CDR1 and CDR2: SGHDN and FVKESK. The CDR3 has 15 amino acids. Trimming left V 5 bases short and J 2 bases short, with 12 bases between.

This clone was counted a few times. V gene TRBV5-4 combines with J gene TRBJ1-2; TRBD1 is a possible D gene (5 bases). Germline V lookup: CDR1 SGHNT, CDR2 YYREEE (reference sequence). V was cut by 0 bases and J by 1 base, with 22 bases left in between. The CDR3 covers 19 residues. The CDR3 region has the DNA TGTGCCAGCAGCTTGGGGGGTGACAGACGACCCTTTTTTAACTATGGCTACACCTTC. Residues: CASSLGGDRRPFFNYGYTF.

This sequence joins TRBV4-2 and TRBJ2-2; weak D call: TRBD1 (6 bases). This CDR3 has 14 residues. The germline V gene encodes CDR1 LGHNA and CDR2 YNFKEQ. V gave up 4 bases and J gave up 3 bases, with 9 bases separating them. Here the CDR3 reads CASSPNRDTGELFF. The CDR3, as DNA: TGTGCCAGCAGCCCGAACAGGGACACCGGGGAGCTGTTTTTT.

The CDR3 loop is CASSLVEGYYEQYF. For the CDR3, the DNA is TGCGCCAGCAGCTTGGTGGAGGGGTACTACGAGCAGTACTTC. The chain employs TRBV5-1 and TRBJ2-5; tentatively, D is TRBD2 (6 bases). The J call may be in error: the DNA end matches TRBJ2-7 better. Germline V gene sequence: CDR1 SGHRS, CDR2 YFSETQ. The CDR3 has 14 amino acids.

The CDR3 here is CASSLPLGGEQFF. As DNA, the CDR3 is TGTGCCAGCAGCTTGCCCCTAGGTGGTGAGCAGTTCTTC. V and J are TRBV5-6 and TRBJ2-1, with unresolved D. The CDR3 runs 13 residues. Germline CDR1 and CDR2: SGHDT and YYEEEE. The V and J ends lost 1 base and 9 bases respectively, with 11 bases between them.

The chain joins TRBV15 to TRBJ2-3, with 10 bases fitting TRBD1. Germline CDR1 is LNHNV and CDR2 is YYDKDF (reference sequence). Trimming at V came to 3 bases and at J to 3 bases, leaving 6 bases not matched to a gene. This CDR3 is 16 amino acids long. The CDR3: CATSRGTGAGTDTQYF. The DNA for the CDR3 is TGTGCCACCAGCAGGGGGACAGGGGCCGGGACAGATACGCAGTATTTT.

This chain links TRBV30 with TRBJ1-2; 7 nucleotides align to TRBD1. With V trimmed by 3 bases and J by 4 bases, 11 bases remained unmatched. Germline V lookup: CDR1 GTSNPN, CDR2 SVGIG (reference sequence). CDR3 length: 15 residues. Here the CDR3 reads CAWSLGGQRIYGYTF. As DNA, the CDR3 is TGTGCCTGGAGCCTAGGGGGACAGAGAATCTATGGCTACACCTTC.

The chain uses TRBV6-1 and TRBJ2-3; maybe TRBD2 (5 bases). CDR1 and CDR2 (germline): MNHNS, SASEGT. This CDR3 is 14 amino acids long. V shed 6 bases and J shed 0 bases, with 10 bases lying between them. The CDR3 loop reads CASRRAYSTDTQYF. For the CDR3, the DNA is TGTGCCAGCAGGAGGGCCTACAGCACAGATACGCAGTATTTT.

This sequence joins TRBV7-9 and TRBJ1-2; 8 bases match TRBD1. Germline V gives CDR1 SEHNR, CDR2 FQNEAQ (reference sequence). Germline trimming cut 3 bases from V and 6 bases from J; bases unmatched to any gene: 9. The CDR3 sequence is 15 residues long. CDR3 amino acids: CASSFGATGEDGYTF. CDR3 nucleotides: TGTGCCAGCAGCTTTGGGGCGACAGGGGAGGATGGCTACACCTTC.

The V and J genes are TRBV19 and TRBJ1-1, with D tentatively TRBD1 (6 bases). The CDR3 runs to 12 residues. Germline V lookup: CDR1 LNHDA, CDR2 SQIVND (reference sequence). V was clipped by 8 bases and J by 5 bases, with 12 bases between them. The chain's CDR3 is CASESGATEAFF. The CDR3 coding sequence is TGTGCCAGTGAATCAGGGGCAACTGAAGCTTTCTTT.

The rearrangement uses TRBV19 and TRBJ2-7, with D perhaps matching TRBD1 (6 bases). CDR3 length: 13 amino acids. V was cut by 3 bases and J by 5 bases, with 11 bases left in between. Germline V gene data show CDR1 as LNHDA and CDR2 as SQIVND (reference sequence). CDR3 nucleotide sequence: TGTGCCAGTAGTATGTGGGGGCACGACGAGCAGTACTTC. It is translated as CASSMWGHDEQYF.

The chain recombines TRBV19 with TRBJ2-5; the D is unclear. The length of the CDR3 is 11 residues. Trimming took 3 bases from V and 5 from J, leaving 4 bases between them. Germline assignment: CDR1 LNHDA and CDR2 SQIVND (reference sequence). The CDR3 sequence: CASSISETQYF. The CDR3 DNA is TGTGCCAGTAGTATTAGCGAGACCCAGTACTTC. Drawing the rest from reference TRBV19 and TRBJ2-5, the complete variable domain is DGGITQSPKYLFRKEGQNVTLSCEQNLNHDAMYWYRQDPGQGLRLIYYSQIVNDFQKGDIAEGYSVSREKKESFPLTVTSAQKNPTAFYLCASSISETQYFGPGTRLLVL.

The gene calls are TRBV9 and TRBJ1-1; 7 bases match TRBD1. The CDR3 consists of 15 residues. Per the germline V gene, CDR1 is SGDLS and CDR2 is YYNGEE. After removal of 0 bases from V and 5 bases from J, the junction contained 7 bases not matched to a gene. CDR3 DNA sequence: TGTGCCAGCAGCGTAGAAGAGGGGGCGGGAACTGAAGCTTTCTTT. This gives the protein CASSVEEGAGTEAFF.

The V gene is TRBV29-1, the J gene TRBJ1-1; 7 bases fit TRBD1. CDR1 is SQVTM and CDR2 is ANQGSEA in the germline V gene. CDR3 length equals 13 residues. J lost 4 bases, V lost 6 bases, and 8 bases had no gene match. The CDR3 region has the DNA TGCAGCGTCGGGGACAGCCAGGTCACTGAAGCTTTCTTT. Protein: CSVGDSQVTEAFF. Complete variable domain (other parts from reference TRBV29-1 and TRBJ1-1): SAVISQKPSRDICQRGTSLTIQCQVDSQVTMMFWYRQQPGQSLTLIATANQGSEATYESGFVIDKFPISRPNLTFSTLTVSNMSPEDSSIYLCSVGDSQVTEAFFGQGTRLTVV.

This clone came up a few times. In DNA, the CDR3 is TGCGCCAGCAGTGAGTCGAGGGTTAATCAGCCCCAGCATTTT. Its translation: CASSESRVNQPQHF. The V call is TRBV10-2, the J call TRBJ1-5; no firm D call. Deletions cut 0 bases from V and 4 bases from J, with 7 bases between. Germline assignment: CDR1 WSHSY and CDR2 SAAADI. The CDR3 has 14 amino acids.

The chain carries TRBV5-6 and TRBJ1-5; TRBD1 aligns across 7 bases. J gave up 0 bases and V 4 bases, and 1 base lay outside the gene matches. Germline CDR1 SGHDT, CDR2 YYEEEE. The CDR3 covers 14 residues. The CDR3 is CASSGQDSNQPQHF. CDR3 coding DNA: TGTGCCAGCAGCGGACAGGATAGCAATCAGCCCCAGCATTTT.

The chain has TRBV13 and TRBJ2-1, with D perhaps matching TRBD1 (6 bases). The CDR3 is made up of 15 amino acids. With 5 bases removed from V and 0 bases from J, the gap between germline ends came to 11 bases. Germline CDR1 PRHDT, CDR2 FYEKMQ (reference sequence). CDR3 protein: CASSARGSSYNEQFF. Here the CDR3 DNA reads TGTGCCAGCAGCGCTAGGGGGAGCTCCTACAATGAGCAGTTCTTC.

The chain recombines TRBV27 with TRBJ1-4; D not resolved. CDR3 length equals 15 residues. The V end lost 5 bases, the J end lost 4 bases, and 14 bases lay between the germline ends. CDR1 MNHEY and CDR2 SMNVEV come from the germline V gene (reference sequence). CDR3 sequence reads: CASSPFPHYNEKLFF. The CDR3 DNA sequence: TGTGCCAGCAGTCCCTTTCCCCACTATAATGAAAAACTGTTTTTT.

The V and J genes are TRBV6-5 and TRBJ1-2; D is possibly TRBD1 (6 bases). The ends were cut back, 7 bases at V and 4 bases at J, with 16 bases in the middle. CDR3 length: 14 amino acids. Germline CDR1 and CDR2: MNHEY and SVGAGI. CDR3 DNA: TGTGCCAGCAAGACCTCTGGGACAATCTATGGCTACACCTTC. Protein product: CASKTSGTIYGYTF.